This T cell receptor (beta chain) is drawn from a study of blood T cell repertoires in COVID-19. CDR1 and CDR2 from the germline V gene are MDHEN and SYDVKM. V dropped 4 bases and J dropped 2; count of bases not matched to a gene: 4. This CDR3 region has 15 residues. Clones were read by immunoSEQ multiplex PCR, and TCRdb kept only the in-frame ones, dropping some. The sample consists of about 220,000 clones, approximately 83% of them appearing once. The specimen was peripheral blood. The chain couples TRBV28 to TRBJ2-7, with TRBD2 matching 11 bases. This TCR was recovered from a woman between 25 and 40 years old who had recovered from COVID-19. In nucleotides, the CDR3 is TGTGCCAGCAGTTCGCGGACTAGCGGGCCCTACGAGCAGTACTTC. Translated: CASSSRTSGPYEQYF.